Listed here are 27 T cell receptor beta chains from one sample, sequenced in a study of T cell repertoires in aging, cancer and after chemotherapy. Peripheral blood genomic DNA, not sorted cells or RNA, was the template. TRB rearrangements spanning V, D and J were amplified using mixed TRB-A/B primers. TCRdb called the multiplex PCR reads again in MiXCR, with one record for every CDR3 protein. The sample holds 5,200 or so distinct CDR3 sequences, under 40% seen once. What was sequenced was blood. Source of these receptors: a human donor with a blood cancer.

The chain combines TRBV6-1 with TRBJ1-5; 7 nucleotides agree with TRBD1. The CDR3 contains 14 residues. CDR1 is MNHNS, CDR2 SASEGT, per germline. J gave up 7 bases and V 4 bases, and 7 bases lay outside the gene matches. DNA for the CDR3: TGTGCCAGCAGTGTAGGGGGGACAGAACAGCCCCAGCATTTT. Its protein is CASSVGGTEQPQHF.

CDR3 coding DNA: TGCGCCAGCAGCCGCATGGCACCAGGACAGGGGAACACTGAAGCTTTCTTT. Its translation is CASSRMAPGQGNTEAFF. V and J are TRBV4-1 and TRBJ1-1, with 8 positions matching TRBD1. V lost 4 bases to trimming and J lost 1 base; unmatched junction nucleotides: 11. Per the germline V gene, CDR1 is MGHRA and CDR2 is YSYEKL. The CDR3 has 17 amino acids.

The table lists this clonotype with a count of one. The chain joins TRBV18 to TRBJ1-6; D is uncertain. Germline lookup yields CDR1 KGHSH and CDR2 LQKENI. The CDR3 covers 13 residues. V lost 2 bases to trimming and J lost 11 bases, with 10 bases between them. CDR3: CASSPIREPPLHF. Here the CDR3 DNA reads TGTGCCAGCTCACCAATTAGGGAACCACCCCTCCACTTT.

The J gene is TRBJ2-3, the V gene TRBV2, with 9 positions matching TRBD1. Trimming cost V 4 bases and J 2 bases; bases outside gene matches: 7. The CDR3 length is 16 residues. CDR1 SNHLY and CDR2 FYNNEI come from the germline V gene. CDR3 in amino acids: CASSGDRGSITDTQYF. The CDR3 DNA is TGTGCCAGCAGTGGAGACAGGGGGTCAATCACAGATACGCAGTATTTT.

Note on this clonotype: This may stem from a read error, because a much larger clone lies one nucleotide away. A read error is likely, as this CDR3 ends without the conserved phenylalanine or tryptophan. The chain links TRBV6-5 to TRBJ1-2; 10 bases align to TRBD1. The CDR3 totals 16 residues. V gave up 6 bases and J gave up 3 bases; unmatched junction bases: 10. The germline gives CDR1 MNHEY, CDR2 SVGAGI. CDR3 in amino acids: CASRHWDRGNDYGYTL. CDR3 sequence (DNA): TGTGCCAGCAGACACTGGGACAGGGGTAACGACTATGGCTACACCTTA.

The chain links TRBV15 to TRBJ1-4; D is unclear. Trimming left V 0 bases short and J 8 bases short, with 22 bases between. Germline CDR1 and CDR2: LNHNV and YYDKDF (reference sequence). This CDR3 spans 18 amino acids. The CDR3 DNA reads as TGTGCCACCAGCAGAGAGGGTCGGGGTGGAGAGGAAGGAGAAAAACTGTTTTTT. Protein product: CATSREGRGGEEGEKLFF.

The CDR3 is CAWALAKNIQYF. DNA for the CDR3: TGTGCCTGGGCCTTAGCCAAAAACATTCAGTACTTC. V gene TRBV30 combines with J gene TRBJ2-4; D is undetermined. Germline V gene data show CDR1 as GTSNPN and CDR2 as SVGIG (reference sequence). CDR3 length: 12 amino acids. V gave up 5 bases and J gave up 0 bases, with 5 bases separating them.

This clonotype was found a few times. The chain joins TRBV20-1 to TRBJ1-4; D gene unclear. The CDR3 runs 16 residues. Germline CDR1 DFQATT, CDR2 SNEGSKA (reference sequence). Trimming cost V 0 bases and J 0 bases, with 11 bases left between them. This CDR3 reads CSAREGALATNEKLFF. The CDR3 DNA reads as TGCAGTGCTAGAGAGGGAGCCCTTGCAACTAATGAAAAACTGTTTTTT.

This clonotype was seen a few times. This chain uses TRBV6-5 with TRBJ2-5; D tentatively fits TRBD1 or TRBD2 (5 bases each). The CDR3 loop spans 13 amino acids. The germline CDR1 and CDR2 sequences are MNHEY and SVGAGI. V lost 8 bases to trimming and J lost 2 bases, with 12 bases between them. CDR3 protein: CASGTQIQETQYF. CDR3 nucleotides: TGTGCCAGCGGGACCCAGATTCAAGAGACCCAGTACTTC.

This clonotype was observed a few times. This sequence joins TRBV20-1 and TRBJ1-5; D gene uncertain. From germline, CDR1 is DFQATT and CDR2 SNEGSKA (reference sequence). This CDR3 contains 13 residues. Trimming took off 1 base at V and 6 bases at J, with 10 bases between the two ends. The CDR3 region is CSARGAGIQPQHF. For the CDR3, the DNA is TGCAGTGCTAGAGGGGCGGGGATTCAGCCCCAGCATTTT.

CDR3 region: CASSLSHSYNEQFF. CDR3 nucleotides: TGTGCCAGCAGTTTATCGCACAGCTACAATGAGCAGTTCTTC. The V gene is TRBV27, the J gene TRBJ2-1; D remains ambiguous. Germline assignment: CDR1 MNHEY and CDR2 SMNVEV (reference sequence). The CDR3 runs 14 residues. The V end was cut by 0 bases, the J end by 3 bases, with 6 bases between.

The chain couples TRBV7-6 to TRBJ1-2; D call uncertain. CDR3 length: 14 residues. V was cut by 5 bases and J by 4 bases, with 14 bases left in between. Per the germline V gene, CDR1 is SGHVS and CDR2 is FNYEAQ. CDR3 bases: TGTGCCAGCAGCGGCCGGACTCAGATCTATGGCTACACCTTC. Translation: CASSGRTQIYGYTF.

J is TRBJ1-1 and V is TRBV14; no reliable D call. CDR3 length equals 15 residues. V lost 4 bases and J lost 3, with 15 bases in between. Germline lookup yields CDR1 SGHDN and CDR2 FVKESK. The chain's CDR3 is CASSPVAYWDTEAFF. The DNA of the CDR3 is TGTGCCAGCAGCCCAGTAGCGTATTGGGACACTGAAGCTTTCTTT.

This clonotype was picked up one time. The germline gene is not matched at one end of the junction; a read error may be the cause. The CDR3 loop is CASSHGGAGGTGELFF. The CDR3 DNA follows: TGCGCCAGCAGCCACGGCGGGGCAGGGGGCACCGGGGAGCTGTTTTTT. V usage is TRBV4-2 and J usage is TRBJ2-2; possible D gene TRBD1, 7 bases. CDR3 length: 16 residues. The V gene's germline CDR1 is LGHNA and CDR2 YNFKEQ.

This clonotype was counted between two and nine times. The chain employs TRBV19 and TRBJ1-5; TRBD1 is a possible D gene (5 bases). There are 14 residues in the CDR3. Per the germline V gene, CDR1 is LNHDA and CDR2 is SQIVND (reference sequence). Trimming took 4 bases from V and 5 from J, leaving 12 bases between them. The CDR3 spells CASSTSDRYQPQHF. The CDR3 DNA reads TGTGCCAGTAGTACCTCTGACAGATATCAGCCCCAGCATTTT.

V is TRBV5-6 and J is TRBJ2-7; D might be TRBD2 (6 bases). CDR1 is SGHDT, CDR2 YYEEEE, per germline. The germline V and J ends were trimmed by 7 bases and 4 bases, with 12 bases remaining between them. This CDR3 has 12 residues. The CDR3 DNA follows: TGTGCCAGCGCGGGGCAGGGTTACGAGCAGTACTTC. Its protein is CASAGQGYEQYF.

The sample holds a few counts of this clonotype. CDR3 DNA: TGTGCCAGCAGCTTGTTCCTCTCCTACAATGAGCAGTTCTTC. The encoded protein is CASSLFLSYNEQFF. The genes are TRBV7-9 and TRBJ2-1; no definite D call. The V gene lost 3 bases and the J gene lost 0 bases, with 6 bases spanning the gap. The germline V gene has CDR1 SEHNR and CDR2 FQNEAQ (reference sequence). This CDR3 has 14 amino acids. Full variable domain (missing parts from reference TRBV7-9 and TRBJ2-1): DTGVSQNPRHKITKRGQNVTFRCDPISEHNRLYWYRQTLGQGPEFLTYFQNEAQLEKSRLLSDRFSAERPKGSFSTLEIQRTEQGDSAMYLCASSLFLSYNEQFFGPGTRLTVL.

The V call is TRBV4-2, the J call TRBJ1-1, with 8 bases aligning to TRBD1. This CDR3 comprises 16 residues. Germline-derived CDR1 and CDR2 are LGHNA and YNFKEQ. Trimming removed 4 bases from V and 0 bases from J; junction bases left unmatched: 7. The CDR3 region is CASSREWTGLNTEAFF. The CDR3 DNA is TGTGCCAGCAGCCGCGAGTGGACAGGGTTGAACACTGAAGCTTTCTTT.

Within the sample, this clonotype is medium-sized. The chain is built from TRBV29-1 and TRBJ2-7; no clear D. V dropped 2 bases and J dropped 6 bases, with 8 bases sitting between them. Germline V gives CDR1 SQVTM, CDR2 ANQGSEA. The CDR3 covers 11 residues. CDR3 amino acids: CSVESGSEQYF. For the CDR3, the DNA is TGCAGCGTTGAATCGGGTAGCGAGCAGTACTTC.

The chain joins TRBV27 to TRBJ2-6, with 7 bases lining up with TRBD1. Germline V gene lookup returns CDR1 MNHEY and CDR2 SMNVEV (reference sequence). With 6 bases clipped from V and 3 bases from J, the junction kept 8 bases outside the gene matches. This CDR3 has 16 residues. The CDR3 is CASSRIRGNGANVLTF. For the CDR3, the DNA is TGTGCCAGCAGCAGAATCAGGGGGAATGGGGCCAACGTCCTGACTTTC. Supplemented by reference TRBV27 and TRBJ2-6, the full variable domain reads EAQVTQNPRYLITVTGKKLTVTCSQNMNHEYMSWYRQDPGLGLRQIYYSMNVEVTDKGDVPEGYKVSRKEKRNFPLILESPSPNQTSLYFCASSRIRGNGANVLTFGAGSRLTVL.

This clonotype rates as medium-sized. The rearrangement links TRBV5-5 to TRBJ2-7, with no clear D. This CDR3 is 15 amino acids long. The germline V gene has CDR1 SGHKS and CDR2 YYEKEE (reference sequence). The CDR3 bases are TGTGCCAGCAGCTTGGAGTGGGCGGTCTCCGACGAGCAGTACGTC. Amino acid sequence: CASSLEWAVSDEQYV.

In its sample, this clonotype was seen a few times. J is TRBJ2-5 and V is TRBV19, with D hard to call. The CDR3 contains 13 residues. With 6 bases removed from V and 5 bases from J, the gap between germline ends came to 13 bases. Germline V gene sequence: CDR1 LNHDA, CDR2 SQIVND (reference sequence). The CDR3 sequence: CASSGRSAETQYF. The CDR3 coding sequence is TGTGCCAGTAGCGGACGAAGTGCGGAGACCCAGTACTTC.

This clonotype was seen more than once but under ten times. The rearrangement joins TRBV7-9 to TRBJ2-6; D unresolved. The length of the CDR3 is 16 residues. The V gene lost 1 base and the J gene lost 0 bases, with 7 bases spanning the gap. The germline gives CDR1 SEHNR, CDR2 FQNEAQ (reference sequence). For the CDR3, the DNA is TGTGCCAGCAGCTTAGATCTCGGCTCTGGGGCCAACGTCCTGACTTTC. It specifies CASSLDLGSGANVLTF. Using reference TRBV7-9 and TRBJ2-6 for the parts outside the CDR3, the full variable domain is DTGVSQNPRHKITKRGQNVTFRCDPISEHNRLYWYRQTLGQGPEFLTYFQNEAQLEKSRLLSDRFSAERPKGSFSTLEIQRTEQGDSAMYLCASSLDLGSGANVLTFGAGSRLTVL.

This clonotype was picked up a small number of times. The chain joins TRBV19 to TRBJ2-7; D is unresolved. The CDR3 has 14 residues. The germline CDR1 and CDR2 sequences are LNHDA and SQIVND (reference sequence). V was cut by 3 bases and J by 2 bases, with 11 bases left in between. The DNA for the CDR3 is TGTGCCAGTAGTATCGCCAGCAAACCCTACGAGCAGTACTTC. Its translation: CASSIASKPYEQYF.

In this sample, this clonotype is medium-sized. This chain links TRBV6-1 with TRBJ2-7; D is unclear. The CDR3 covers 10 residues. Trimming left V 8 bases short and J 5 bases short, with 7 bases between. Looked up from germline, CDR1 is MNHNS and CDR2 is SASEGT. This CDR3 reads CASADNEQYV. The CDR3, as DNA: TGTGCCAGCGCGGATAACGAGCAGTACGTC.

This chain links TRBV27 with TRBJ1-2, with 7 nucleotides matching TRBD1. V trimming: 7 bases; J trimming: 6 bases; junction bases outside the gene matches: 8. Germline values: CDR1 MNHEY, CDR2 SMNVEV (reference sequence). This CDR3 has 13 residues. CDR3 nucleotides: TGTGCCAGCAAGGCCGACAGGGTGCATGGCTACACCTTC. This codes for CASKADRVHGYTF.

CDR3 DNA sequence: TGTGCCATCAGTGAATCCCTCCGGGGTGGGGAGCGGGAGACCCAGTACTTC. Protein product: CAISESLRGGERETQYF. V and J are TRBV10-3 and TRBJ2-5, with a weak D call TRBD2 (5 bases). This CDR3 is 17 amino acids long. Germline V gene lookup returns CDR1 ENHRY and CDR2 SYGVKD. Trimming cost V 3 bases and J 5 bases, with 22 bases left between them.